The rows below give T cell receptor beta chains drawn from one sample of a study of PD-1 blockade in classical Hodgkin lymphoma. Some clones are missing from TCRdb's copy, which holds only in-frame ones; the method was immunoSEQ multiplex PCR. The table lists approximately 32,000 clones, roughly 82% of them singletons, with around 30% in the top ten. The sample was peripheral blood mononuclear cells (PBMCs), taken at baseline. The receptor set was obtained from a human donor with classical Hodgkin lymphoma. Both conserved end residues are part of each CDR3. The D gene is left open where the match is weak. Size values are once, few and many counts, or a class for expanded clones, and some rows have none.

V gene	D gene	J gene	clone size	CDR3 DNA	CDR3 protein
TRBV19	-	TRBJ1-6	-	TGTGCCAGTAAGGCGGGGCTCAATTCACCCCTCCACTTT	CASKAGLNSPLHF
TRBV2	TRBD1	TRBJ1-6	-	TGTGCCAGCAAGGGGAACAGGGGGCTGAATTCACCCCTCCACTTT	CASKGNRGLNSPLHF
TRBV7-9	TRBD1	TRBJ1-1	-	TGTGCCAGCAGCCCAGGGACAGGATACACTGAAGCTTTCTTT	CASSPGTGYTEAFF
TRBV2	TRBD2	TRBJ2-5	-	TGTGCCAGCATACGTCAAGCGGGGCAAAACCAAGAGACCCAGTACTTC	CASIRQAGQNQETQYF
TRBV18	-	TRBJ1-4	-	TGTGCCAGCTCACTACGACAGTTAACTAATGAAAAACTGTTTTTT	CASSLRQLTNEKLFF
TRBV25-1	TRBD1	TRBJ1-2	-	TGTGCCAGCAGTCCTCCCGGACAGGGGAGGAGAGGCTACACCTTC	CASSPPGQGRRGYTF
TRBV6-5	-	TRBJ1-5	-	TGTGCCAGCAGTCCCCTCCCCCGGCCCCAGCATTTT	CASSPLPRPQHF
TRBV7-9	-	TRBJ2-6	once	TGTGCCAGCAGCTTAATCTTTTCCGGGGCCAACGTCCTGACTTTC	CASSLIFSGANVLTF
TRBV7-3	TRBD1	TRBJ2-3	-	TGTGCCAGCAGCTTTCAGGGGGCCCTTAGCACAGATACGCAGTATTTT	CASSFQGALSTDTQYF
TRBV10-3	-	TRBJ1-6	few	TGTGCCATCAGTGAGTCGAACGAGTACTCACCCCTCCACTTT	CAISESNEYSPLHF
TRBV27	-	TRBJ2-2	-	TGTGCCAGCAGTTTATCCTACACCGGGGAGCTGTTTTTT	CASSLSYTGELFF
TRBV5-1	TRBD1	TRBJ2-5	few	TGCGCCAGCAGCTTGGCCGGACAGGGGAGCCGGGAGACCCAGTACTTC	CASSLAGQGSRETQYF
TRBV4-2	-	TRBJ2-7	-	TGTGCCAGCGGCCAAGATCGCAGTGTCGGCTACGAGCAGTACTTC	CASGQDRSVGYEQYF
TRBV7-9	-	TRBJ1-6	-	TGTGCCAGCAGCTTAGAGAGCGGGGGACCACCCCTCCACTTT	CASSLESGGPPLHF
TRBV5-1	-	TRBJ1-2	-	TGCGCCAGCAGCCCCCGGGACACAGACTTCTATGGCTACACCTTC	CASSPRDTDFYGYTF
TRBV18	TRBD1	TRBJ1-2	-	TGTGCCAGCTCACCATCACAGGGGAACTATGGCTACACCTTC	CASSPSQGNYGYTF
TRBV7-3	-	TRBJ2-5	-	TGTGCCAGCAGCTTAGCAGGGGGGGAGACCCAGTACTTC	CASSLAGGETQYF
TRBV27	-	TRBJ1-5	-	TGTGCCAGCAGTCCCTCGGAGGGGCAGGGTGGTCAGCCCCAGCATTTT	CASSPSEGQGGQPQHF
TRBV21-1	-	TRBJ2-4	-	TGTGCCAGCAGCTCCCGGCAGGGTCGAGAAGCCAAAAACATTCAGTACTTC	CASSSRQGREAKNIQYF
TRBV30	TRBD1	TRBJ2-3	-	TGTGCCTGGAGGACAGGGGGTACAGATACGCAGTATTTT	CAWRTGGTDTQYF
TRBV5-8	TRBD2	TRBJ2-3	-	TGTGCCAGCAGCGCCCGCGCCGGGGGGGGGACAGATACGCAGTATTTT	CASSARAGGGTDTQYF
TRBV5-6	TRBD1	TRBJ1-2	-	TGTGCCAGCAGCTTGCGTCCCGGGACAGGGTACCATGGCTACACCTTC	CASSLRPGTGYHGYTF
TRBV5-1	-	TRBJ2-3	-	TGCGCCAGCAGGGCGGGGTGGGAACGCGATACGCAGTATTTT	CASRAGWERDTQYF
TRBV18	TRBD2	TRBJ2-1	few	TGTGCCAGCTCACCCGGGACTAGCGGGGCGTATGAGCAGTTCTTC	CASSPGTSGAYEQFF
TRBV4-2	-	TRBJ1-2	-	TGTGCCAGCAGCCAAGATCCGAGGGGAGTGAGCTATGGCTACACCTTC	CASSQDPRGVSYGYTF
TRBV7-2	-	TRBJ1-4	-	TGTGCCAGCAGCGTCAGCTCTCGGAGGAGTGAAAAACTGTTTTTT	CASSVSSRRSEKLFF
TRBV7-8	-	TRBJ1-6	-	TGTGCCAGCAGTTCTCGAACTTTTGGTTCACCCCTCCACTTT	CASSSRTFGSPLHF
TRBV4-3	-	TRBJ1-2	-	TGCGCCAGCAGCCAAGCGGGGAGTGGCTATGGCTACACCTTC	CASSQAGSGYGYTF
TRBV30	-	TRBJ1-2	-	TGTGCCTGGAATCTCTCGGGTGGCTACACCTTC	CAWNLSGGYTF
TRBV9	-	TRBJ2-7	-	TGTGCCAGCAGCGTAGGAGGGTTCTACGAGCAGTACTTC	CASSVGGFYEQYF
TRBV5-1	-	TRBJ2-7	-	TGCGCCAGCAGCCCCGGTAGGGGTTACGACGAGCAGTACTTC	CASSPGRGYDEQYF
TRBV28	-	TRBJ2-7	-	TGTGCCAGCAGTTTCCCCACCCGCTCCTACGAGCAGTACTTC	CASSFPTRSYEQYF
TRBV6-5	-	TRBJ1-2	-	TGTGCCAGCAGTTACGATGGGTTCCACTTTAACTATGGCTACACCTTC	CASSYDGFHFNYGYTF
TRBV6-6	TRBD1	TRBJ1-2	few	TGTGCCAGCAGGAACACGGGACAGGGGGCCTATGGCTACACCTTC	CASRNTGQGAYGYTF
TRBV7-2	-	TRBJ1-2	-	TGTGCCAGCAGCCCGACGAGAAGATCGTCCTATGGCTACACCTTC	CASSPTRRSSYGYTF
TRBV7-2	-	TRBJ1-6	once	TGTGCCAGCAGCTCCGGACAGTCTTGGTCACCCCTCCACTTT	CASSSGQSWSPLHF